Following are 11 T cell receptor beta chains from one sample sequenced in a study of PD-L1 blockade in urothelial cancer. Time point in this sample: peripheral blood 6 weeks after treatment start. TCRdb keeps only in-frame clones here, not all; method: immunoSEQ multiplex PCR. The data hold under 50,000 clones, with around 88% observed a single time. The sample was PBMCs, taken around atezolizumab (anti-PD-L1) treatment. The receptors stem from a man aged 60-69 years with urothelial cancer.

The chain couples TRBV5-4 to TRBJ2-1; 14 bases are a match to TRBD2. The germline V gene encodes CDR1 SGHNT and CDR2 YYREEE (reference sequence). Trimming removed 4 bases from V and 9 bases from J; junction bases left unmatched: 9. CDR3 length equals 16 residues. The CDR3 loop reads CASSGGTSGSSSEQFF. DNA of the CDR3: TGTGCCAGCAGCGGCGGGACTAGCGGGAGTAGTAGTGAGCAGTTCTTC.

The genes are TRBV7-2 and TRBJ2-1; 9 bases line up with TRBD2. From germline, CDR1 is SGHTA and CDR2 FQGNSA. Trimming took 0 bases from V and 9 from J; bases not matched to a gene: 6. The CDR3 spans 15 residues. CDR3 residues: CASSLAGSGSGEQFF. Here the CDR3 DNA reads TGTGCCAGCAGCTTAGCCGGTAGCGGGAGCGGTGAGCAGTTCTTC.

This clone was recorded a few times. The chain employs TRBV4-3 and TRBJ2-3; the match to TRBD1 covers 10 bases. The CDR3 length is 14 residues. V shed 4 bases and J 4 bases; nucleotides not matched to a gene: 2. Germline V CDR1 and CDR2: LGHNA, YSLEER. DNA for the CDR3: TGCGCCAGCAGCCTAGACAGGGGGCCAGATACGCAGTATTTT. Its translation: CASSLDRGPDTQYF.

This chain links TRBV19 with TRBJ1-5; 9 bases agree with TRBD1. The CDR3 has 17 amino acids. V was clipped by 7 bases and J by 2 bases; unmatched bases: 12. Germline assignment: CDR1 LNHDA and CDR2 SQIVND (reference sequence). The CDR3 DNA reads as TGTGCCAGTACTCCCTCCGGGACAGGGTTGCGCAATCAGCCCCAGCATTTT. Residues: CASTPSGTGLRNQPQHF.

The J gene is TRBJ1-1, the V gene TRBV12-5, with 8 bases that match TRBD1. Germline CDR1 LGHNT, CDR2 FRNRAP. J lost 11 bases, V lost 2 bases, and 10 bases had no gene match. The CDR3 is 14 residues long. The CDR3 sequence: CASGLMPDRVMAFF. DNA of the CDR3: TGTGCTAGTGGTTTGATGCCGGACAGGGTGATGGCTTTCTTT.

This chain connects TRBV19 to TRBJ1-2; 10 bases align to TRBD1. CDR1 and CDR2 (germline): LNHDA, SQIVND (reference sequence). The CDR3 has 16 amino acids. With 6 bases clipped from V and 4 bases from J, the junction kept 11 bases outside the gene matches. Written as DNA, the CDR3 is TGTGCCAGTAGCCGGACAGGGGGTTCCCTTTCCTATGGCTACACCTTC. Protein sequence: CASSRTGGSLSYGYTF.

This chain joins TRBV5-1 and TRBJ2-1; 9 nucleotides agree with TRBD2. J lost 4 bases, V lost 5 bases, and 7 bases had no gene match. This CDR3 spans 15 amino acids. Germline assignment: CDR1 SGHRS and CDR2 YFSETQ. The CDR3 bases are TGCGCCAGCAGACCTACTAGCGGGCCTTACAATGAGCAGTTCTTC. It encodes CASRPTSGPYNEQFF.

Here the CDR3 reads CASSSGLAGRNEQFF. Here the CDR3 DNA reads TGCGCCAGCAGCTCCGGACTAGCGGGGAGGAATGAGCAGTTCTTC. The chain recombines TRBV5-1 with TRBJ2-1; 12 bases line up with TRBD2. Germline V gene lookup returns CDR1 SGHRS and CDR2 YFSETQ. This CDR3 region has 15 residues. The trim removed 3 bases at V and 7 bases at J, leaving 5 bases unmatched. The entire variable domain, with the rest obtained from reference TRBV5-1 and TRBJ2-1, is as follows: KAGVTQTPRYLIKTRGQQVTLSCSPISGHRSVSWYQQTPGQGLQFLFEYFSETQRNKGNFPGRFSGRQFSNSRSEMNVSTLELGDSALYLCASSSGLAGRNEQFFGPGTRLTVL.

CDR3 sequence (DNA): TGTGCCATCAGTGAGATAGCGGGAGTTACCGGGGAGCTGTTTTTT. Encoded protein: CAISEIAGVTGELFF. The rearrangement links TRBV10-3 to TRBJ2-2; 9 nucleotides agree with TRBD2. V lost 2 bases to trimming and J lost 5 bases; unmatched junction nucleotides: 3. Germline V lookup: CDR1 ENHRY, CDR2 SYGVKD. The CDR3 has 15 residues.

The chain recombines TRBV5-1 with TRBJ2-3, with a weak D call TRBD1 (6 bases). Germline values: CDR1 SGHRS, CDR2 YFSETQ. This CDR3 contains 14 residues. Trimming stripped 3 bases from V and 5 bases from J, with 13 bases between. CDR3 sequence (DNA): TGCGCCAGCAGCTCCGGACAGTGGCAAGATACGCAGTATTTT. Amino acids: CASSSGQWQDTQYF. Full variable domain (remainder filled in from reference TRBV5-1 and TRBJ2-3): KAGVTQTPRYLIKTRGQQVTLSCSPISGHRSVSWYQQTPGQGLQFLFEYFSETQRNKGNFPGRFSGRQFSNSRSEMNVSTLELGDSALYLCASSSGQWQDTQYFGPGTRLTVL.

This clone was counted a few times. V and J are TRBV30 and TRBJ1-4; 8 nucleotides match TRBD1. Germline loops: CDR1 GTSNPN, CDR2 SVGIG (reference sequence). This CDR3 contains 15 residues. With 3 bases clipped from V and 7 bases from J, the junction kept 10 bases outside the gene matches. CDR3 in DNA: TGTGCCTGGAGGGCGGGACAGGTTGGGGGTGAAAAACTGTTTTTT. It encodes CAWRAGQVGGEKLFF.